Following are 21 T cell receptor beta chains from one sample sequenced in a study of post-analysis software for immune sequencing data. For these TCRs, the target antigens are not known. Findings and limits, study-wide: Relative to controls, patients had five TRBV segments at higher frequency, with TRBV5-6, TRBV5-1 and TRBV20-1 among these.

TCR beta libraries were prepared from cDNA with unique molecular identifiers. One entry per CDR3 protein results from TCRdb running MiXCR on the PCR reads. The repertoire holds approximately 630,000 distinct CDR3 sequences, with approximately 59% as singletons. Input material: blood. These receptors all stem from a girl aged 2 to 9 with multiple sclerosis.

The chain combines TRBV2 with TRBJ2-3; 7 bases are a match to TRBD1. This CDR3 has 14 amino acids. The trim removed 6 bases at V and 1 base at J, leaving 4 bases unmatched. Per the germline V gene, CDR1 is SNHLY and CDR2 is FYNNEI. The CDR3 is CASRDRRRTDTQYF. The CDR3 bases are TGTGCCAGCAGGGACAGGCGGCGCACAGATACGCAGTATTTT.

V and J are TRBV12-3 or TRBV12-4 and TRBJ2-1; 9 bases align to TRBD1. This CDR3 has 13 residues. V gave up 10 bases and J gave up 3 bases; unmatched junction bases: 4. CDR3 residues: CATGDRDYNEQFF. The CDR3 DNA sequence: TGTGCCACCGGGGACAGGGACTACAATGAGCAGTTCTTC.

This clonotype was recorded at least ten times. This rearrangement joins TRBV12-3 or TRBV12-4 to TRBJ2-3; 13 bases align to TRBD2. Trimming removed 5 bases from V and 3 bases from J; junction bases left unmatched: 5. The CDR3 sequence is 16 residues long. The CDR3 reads CASSPRTSGGTDTQYF. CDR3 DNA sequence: TGTGCCAGCAGTCCCCGGACTAGCGGGGGAACAGATACGCAGTATTTT.

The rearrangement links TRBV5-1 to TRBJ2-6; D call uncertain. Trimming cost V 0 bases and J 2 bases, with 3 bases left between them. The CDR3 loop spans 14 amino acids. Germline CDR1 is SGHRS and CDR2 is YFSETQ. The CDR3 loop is CASSLVPGANVLTF. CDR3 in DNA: TGCGCCAGCAGCTTGGTCCCTGGGGCCAACGTCCTGACTTTC.

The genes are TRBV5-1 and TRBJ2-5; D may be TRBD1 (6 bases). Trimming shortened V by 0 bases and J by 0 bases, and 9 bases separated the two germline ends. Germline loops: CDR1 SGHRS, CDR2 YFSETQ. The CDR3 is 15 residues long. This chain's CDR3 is CASSLGSGDQETQYF. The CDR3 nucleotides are TGCGCCAGCAGCTTGGGGTCAGGGGACCAAGAGACCCAGTACTTC. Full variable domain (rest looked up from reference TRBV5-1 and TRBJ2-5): KAGVTQTPRYLIKTRGQQVTLSCSPISGHRSVSWYQQTPGQGLQFLFEYFSETQRNKGNFPGRFSGRQFSNSRSEMNVSTLELGDSALYLCASSLGSGDQETQYFGPGTRLLVL.

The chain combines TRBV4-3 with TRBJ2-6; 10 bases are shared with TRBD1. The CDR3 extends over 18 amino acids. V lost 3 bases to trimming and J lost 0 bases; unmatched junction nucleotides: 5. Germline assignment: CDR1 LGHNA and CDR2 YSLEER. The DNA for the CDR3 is TGCGCCAGCAGCCATCTGGGACAGGGGTTCTCTGGGGCCAACGTCCTGACTTTC. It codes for CASSHLGQGFSGANVLTF.

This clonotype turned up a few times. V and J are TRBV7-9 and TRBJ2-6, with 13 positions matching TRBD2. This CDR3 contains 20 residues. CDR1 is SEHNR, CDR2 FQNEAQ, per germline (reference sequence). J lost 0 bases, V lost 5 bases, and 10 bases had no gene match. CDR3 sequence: CASSPAGLAGTRSGANVLTF. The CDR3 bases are TGTGCCAGCAGCCCGGCGGGACTAGCGGGGACCCGCTCTGGGGCCAACGTCCTGACTTTC.

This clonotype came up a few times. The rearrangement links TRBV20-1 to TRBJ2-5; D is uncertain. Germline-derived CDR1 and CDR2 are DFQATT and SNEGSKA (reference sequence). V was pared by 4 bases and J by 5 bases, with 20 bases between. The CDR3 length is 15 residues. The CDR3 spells CSAKVRQARQETQYF. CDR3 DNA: TGCAGTGCTAAGGTCCGGCAGGCCCGCCAGGAGACCCAGTACTTC.

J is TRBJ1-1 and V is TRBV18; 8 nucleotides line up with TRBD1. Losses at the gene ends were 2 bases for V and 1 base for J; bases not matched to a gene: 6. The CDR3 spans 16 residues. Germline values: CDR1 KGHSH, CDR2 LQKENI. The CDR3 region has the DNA TGTGCCAGCTCACCAAGTATCACAGGGGGGAACACTGAAGCTTTCTTT. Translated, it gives CASSPSITGGNTEAFF.

The CDR3 DNA reads TGTGCCACCAGTGATGCGGGGAACACCGGGGAGCTGTTTTTT. It is translated as CATSDAGNTGELFF. V is TRBV24-1 and J is TRBJ2-2, with D possibly being TRBD2 (5 bases). Per the germline V gene, CDR1 is KGHDR and CDR2 is SFDVKD. This CDR3 has 14 amino acids. The V end lost 3 bases, the J end lost 1 base, and 5 bases lay between the germline ends.

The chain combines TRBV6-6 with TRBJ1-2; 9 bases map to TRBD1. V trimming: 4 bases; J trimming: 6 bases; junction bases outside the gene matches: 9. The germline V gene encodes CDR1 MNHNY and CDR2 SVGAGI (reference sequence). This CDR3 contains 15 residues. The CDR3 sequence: CASSFSGTGFNGYTF. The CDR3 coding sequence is TGTGCCAGCAGTTTCTCCGGGACAGGGTTTAATGGCTACACCTTC.

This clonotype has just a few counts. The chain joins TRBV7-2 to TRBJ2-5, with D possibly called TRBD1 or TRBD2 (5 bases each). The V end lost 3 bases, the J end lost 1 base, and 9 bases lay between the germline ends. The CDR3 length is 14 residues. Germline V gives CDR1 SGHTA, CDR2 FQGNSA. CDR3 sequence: CASSLGEFQETQYF. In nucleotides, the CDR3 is TGTGCCAGCAGCTTGGGGGAGTTCCAAGAGACCCAGTACTTC.

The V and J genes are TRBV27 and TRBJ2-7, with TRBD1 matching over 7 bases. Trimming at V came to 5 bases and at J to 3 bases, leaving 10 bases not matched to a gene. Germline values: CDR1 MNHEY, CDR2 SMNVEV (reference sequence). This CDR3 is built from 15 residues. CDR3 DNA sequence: TGTGCCAGCAGTCCCCGGACAGGAGCTAGCTACGAGCAGTACTTC. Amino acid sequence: CASSPRTGASYEQYF.

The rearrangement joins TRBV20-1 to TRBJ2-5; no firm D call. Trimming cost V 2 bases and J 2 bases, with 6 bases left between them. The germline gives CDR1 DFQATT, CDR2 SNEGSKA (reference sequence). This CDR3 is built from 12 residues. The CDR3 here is CSARPIQETQYF. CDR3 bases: TGCAGTGCTAGACCGATACAAGAGACCCAGTACTTC.

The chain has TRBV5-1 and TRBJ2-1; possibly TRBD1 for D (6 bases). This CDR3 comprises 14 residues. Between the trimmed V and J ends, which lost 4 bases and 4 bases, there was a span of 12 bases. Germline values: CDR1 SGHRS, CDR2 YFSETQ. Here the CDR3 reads CASSPGDIYNEQFF. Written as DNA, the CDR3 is TGCGCCAGCAGCCCAGGGGACATATACAATGAGCAGTTCTTC.

CDR3 sequence: CSARSGTSGGSNEQFF. In nucleotides, the CDR3 is TGCAGTGCTAGATCCGGGACTAGCGGGGGGTCAAATGAGCAGTTCTTC. This sequence joins TRBV20-1 and TRBJ2-1; TRBD2 matches 15 bases. After removal of 2 bases from V and 7 bases from J, the junction contained 6 bases not matched to a gene. The length of the CDR3 is 16 residues. Germline V gene lookup returns CDR1 DFQATT and CDR2 SNEGSKA (reference sequence).

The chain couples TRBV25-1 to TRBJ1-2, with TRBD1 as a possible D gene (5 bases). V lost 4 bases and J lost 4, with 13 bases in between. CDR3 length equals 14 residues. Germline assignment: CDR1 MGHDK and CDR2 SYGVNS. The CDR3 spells CASSGKGQVYGYTF. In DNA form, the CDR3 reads TGTGCCAGCAGTGGGAAGGGGCAGGTCTATGGCTACACCTTC.

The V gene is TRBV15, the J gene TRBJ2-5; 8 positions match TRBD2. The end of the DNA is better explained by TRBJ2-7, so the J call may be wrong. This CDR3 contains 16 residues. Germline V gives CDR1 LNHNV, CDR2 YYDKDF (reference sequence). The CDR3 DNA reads TGTGCCACCAGCAGAGATCGGGAGGGATCAGCCTACGAGCAGTACTTC. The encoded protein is CATSRDREGSAYEQYF.

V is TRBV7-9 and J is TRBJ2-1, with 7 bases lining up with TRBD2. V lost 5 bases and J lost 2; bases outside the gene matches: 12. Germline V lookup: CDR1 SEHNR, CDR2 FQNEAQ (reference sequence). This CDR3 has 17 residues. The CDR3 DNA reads TGTGCCAGCAGCCCGATGGTCCCTAGCGGAACCTACAATGAGCAGTTCTTC. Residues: CASSPMVPSGTYNEQFF.

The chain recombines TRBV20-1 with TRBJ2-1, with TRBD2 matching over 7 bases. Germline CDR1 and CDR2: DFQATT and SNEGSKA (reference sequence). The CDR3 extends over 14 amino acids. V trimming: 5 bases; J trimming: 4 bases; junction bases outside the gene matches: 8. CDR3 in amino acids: CSASASGPYNEQFF. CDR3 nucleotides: TGCAGTGCTTCTGCTAGCGGACCTTACAATGAGCAGTTCTTC.

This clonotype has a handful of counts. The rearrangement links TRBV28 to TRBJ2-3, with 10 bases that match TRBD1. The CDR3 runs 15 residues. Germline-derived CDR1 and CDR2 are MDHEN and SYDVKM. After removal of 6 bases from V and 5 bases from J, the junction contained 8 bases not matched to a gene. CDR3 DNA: TGTGCCAGCAGGGGGGACAGGGGATACGAAGATACGCAGTATTTT. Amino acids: CASRGDRGYEDTQYF.